What follows are 5 T cell receptor beta chains derived from one specimen sequenced in a study of molecular identifiers for immune sequencing clone quantification (dated by TCRdb to the late 2010s). The receptor library was made with PCR. The reads were generated on a NextSeq 500. TCRdb ran its own pipeline on the public reads, namely fastp trimming at Q25 and MiXCR clone calling, and kept in-frame beta chains. Every distinct CDR3 protein forms one entry, paired with its most common genes and DNA. The sample table holds approximately 500,000 distinct CDR3 sequences, of which roughly 24% were seen once. Of the sample, roughly 0.77% is held by the ten largest clones. The sequenced material came from naive CD8+ T cells from blood, with Jurkat cell RNA spiked in. The cell subset or site label for this specimen denotes: FACS-sorted CD8+CD4-CCR7+CD45RA+ naive T cells. The receptor source for this set is a human donor in good health. Some libraries in this study had Jurkat cell RNA spiked in.

Details on this clonotype: Sequence at one end of the junction differs from germline and may be a read error. CDR3 in amino acids: CASSLQGGYSYTF. CDR3 DNA sequence: TGTGCCAGCAGTTTACAGGGGGGCTATAGCTACACCTTC. This rearrangement joins TRBV6-5 to TRBJ1-2; TRBD1 matches 8 bases. In germline, CDR1 is MNHEY, CDR2 SVGAGI. The length of the CDR3 is 13 residues.

The rearrangement joins TRBV29-1 to TRBJ2-7; the D gene is possibly TRBD1 (6 bases). The V gene's germline CDR1 is SQVTM and CDR2 ANQGSEA. This CDR3 has 12 residues. Between the trimmed V and J ends, which lost 2 bases and 7 bases, there was a span of 12 bases. CDR3 sequence (DNA): TGCAGCGTTGAACAGGGGATTGAGGAGCAGTACTTC. It codes for CSVEQGIEEQYF.

This clonotype was detected only a few times. The chain recombines TRBV7-9 with TRBJ2-3; D could derive from TRBD1 or TRBD2 (5 bases each). From germline, CDR1 is SEHNR and CDR2 FQNEAQ (reference sequence). Trimming stripped 5 bases from V and 2 bases from J, with 20 bases between. The CDR3 consists of 17 residues. Written as DNA, the CDR3 is TGTGCCAGCAGCCTAAATTTGGGACCTCTATTCACAGATACGCAGTATTTT. It is translated as CASSLNLGPLFTDTQYF.

A few counts support this clonotype. This chain's CDR3 is CASSNRDSIYMNTEAFF. The CDR3 nucleotides are TGTGCCAGTAGTAACCGGGACAGTATCTACATGAACACTGAAGCTTTCTTT. The chain recombines TRBV19 with TRBJ1-1; TRBD1 agrees at 7 bases. V lost 4 bases and J lost 0; bases outside the gene matches: 11. Germline values: CDR1 LNHDA, CDR2 SQIVND (reference sequence). CDR3 size: 17 residues.

The chain recombines TRBV19 with TRBJ2-2; D remains ambiguous. Germline assignment: CDR1 LNHDA and CDR2 SQIVND (reference sequence). V lost 3 bases, J lost 6 bases, and 14 bases lay in between. The CDR3 runs 15 residues. The chain's CDR3 is CASSIMDIVSGELFF. The CDR3 DNA reads as TGTGCCAGTAGTATTATGGATATCGTTTCCGGGGAGCTGTTTTTT.